This entry features one T cell receptor (beta chain) sequence. The data were obtained in a study of blood T cell repertoires in COVID-19. Overall study: The United States, Italy and Spain were the sources of the acute and convalescent COVID-19 samples. Nucleic acid was either cDNA or gDNA, and it came from T cells, B-cell-depleted T cells, or PBMCs.

As handled by the study authors: Amplification from reference gene primers served as the basis for estimated nucleated cell counts. This table comes from immunoSEQ multiplex PCR, and its TCRdb copy is limited to in-frame clones, with some not included. V, J and clone size are those of that table, while D and trimming were read from the DNA. The sample includes fewer than 250,000 clones, roughly four fifths seen only once; the top ten take less than 15%. The sequenced material came from peripheral blood. The source is a woman in her forties with acute or convalescent COVID-19.

CDR3 residues: CAWSVKGRKGVYGYTF. CDR3 nucleotide sequence: TGTGCCTGGAGTGTAAAGGGCCGAAAGGGGGTCTATGGCTACACCTTC. The V gene is TRBV30, the J gene TRBJ1-2, with D perhaps TRBD1 (6 bases). CDR1 GTSNPN and CDR2 SVGIG come from the germline V gene (reference sequence). Trimming shortened V by 0 bases and J by 4 bases, and 18 bases separated the two germline ends. This CDR3 region has 16 residues.